Listed below are T cell receptor beta chains from one sample, sequenced in a study of OX40 agonist ivuxolimab in advanced cancers. Profiling relied on immunoSEQ multiplex PCR, and the TCRdb table lists in-frame clones only, not all of them. The sample contains roughly 50,000 clones, approximately 80% of which appear only once. The sequenced sample was CD4+ or CD8+ T cells sorted from blood, obtained in a trial of the OX40 agonist ivuxolimab. The receptors were gathered from an adult with an advanced solid tumor such as melanoma, head and neck, liver or kidney cancer. Each CDR3 is given with its conserved first and last residue. Each record gives: D gene, V gene, J gene, CDR3 protein. The D gene is left open where the match is weak.

d_call: .
v_call: TRBV7-6
j_call: TRBJ1-3
cdr3_aa: CASSLGTGGSRGTIYF

d_call: TRBD1
v_call: TRBV7-8
j_call: TRBJ1-2
cdr3_aa: CASSLGRRRGQGDGYTF

d_call: TRBD1
v_call: TRBV11-2
j_call: TRBJ1-3
cdr3_aa: CASSPQRQGAYF

d_call: .
v_call: TRBV10-3
j_call: TRBJ1-5
cdr3_aa: CASGTGYSNQPQHF

d_call: .
v_call: TRBV7-8
j_call: TRBJ2-3
cdr3_aa: CASSPRPRASTDTQYF

d_call: .
v_call: TRBV5-4
j_call: TRBJ2-5
cdr3_aa: CASSLTGMQGTQYF

d_call: TRBD1
v_call: TRBV15
j_call: TRBJ1-5
cdr3_aa: CATSKGQGASQPQHF

d_call: .
v_call: TRBV2
j_call: TRBJ1-2
cdr3_aa: CASSEGGSYTF

d_call: .
v_call: TRBV11-3
j_call: TRBJ1-2
cdr3_aa: CASSPGGDYGYTF

d_call: .
v_call: TRBV5-3
j_call: TRBJ1-1
cdr3_aa: CASTPTDPRTEAFF

d_call: .
v_call: TRBV4-1
j_call: TRBJ2-3
cdr3_aa: CASSQDMGLLTDTQYF

d_call: .
v_call: TRBV2
j_call: TRBJ2-2
cdr3_aa: CASSVLGAGELFF

d_call: TRBD2
v_call: TRBV19
j_call: TRBJ2-1
cdr3_aa: CASKLAGGSYNEQFF

d_call: .
v_call: TRBV2
j_call: TRBJ2-7
cdr3_aa: CASSEGLAEQYF

d_call: TRBD2
v_call: TRBV28
j_call: .
cdr3_aa: CASSLSTSGSYEQYF

d_call: .
v_call: TRBV5-4
j_call: TRBJ1-5
cdr3_aa: CASSSLGGDQPQHF

d_call: TRBD2
v_call: TRBV2
j_call: TRBJ2-3
cdr3_aa: CASKGRDYTDTQYF

d_call: TRBD1
v_call: TRBV7-6
j_call: .
cdr3_aa: CASSLKGGRAYEQYF

d_call: .
v_call: TRBV6-6
j_call: TRBJ2-7
cdr3_aa: CASSYSSAWEQYF

d_call: .
v_call: TRBV7-9
j_call: TRBJ1-1
cdr3_aa: CASSQQGDEAFF

d_call: .
v_call: TRBV19
j_call: TRBJ2-3
cdr3_aa: CASSIEGGDTQYF

d_call: TRBD2
v_call: TRBV29-1
j_call: TRBJ2-1
cdr3_aa: CGDIAGAPLEGEQFF

d_call: TRBD1
v_call: TRBV27
j_call: TRBJ2-3
cdr3_aa: CASKKTGNLVTDTQYF

d_call: .
v_call: TRBV15
j_call: TRBJ2-2
cdr3_aa: CATSRDRGGAGELFF

d_call: .
v_call: TRBV11-2
j_call: TRBJ2-7
cdr3_aa: CASSRSGTADYEQYF

d_call: TRBD2
v_call: TRBV11-2
j_call: TRBJ2-7
cdr3_aa: CASSFSSGGTYEQYF

d_call: .
v_call: TRBV20-1
j_call: TRBJ2-3
cdr3_aa: CSARDGRGQYF

d_call: .
v_call: TRBV1
j_call: TRBJ1-1
cdr3_aa: CTSTRWGEGEAFF

d_call: .
v_call: TRBV18
j_call: TRBJ2-1
cdr3_aa: CASSPGGAHNEQFF

d_call: TRBD1
v_call: TRBV5-1
j_call: TRBJ2-2
cdr3_aa: CASSPSTGHGELFF

d_call: .
v_call: TRBV20-1
j_call: TRBJ2-1
cdr3_aa: CSASRYNEQFF

d_call: TRBD1
v_call: TRBV28
j_call: TRBJ2-1
cdr3_aa: CASSPRDRGRDEQFF

d_call: TRBD2
v_call: TRBV27
j_call: TRBJ2-1
cdr3_aa: CASSSGSGIYNEQFF

d_call: TRBD1
v_call: TRBV19
j_call: TRBJ1-5
cdr3_aa: CASSYDLRGLEPQHF

d_call: .
v_call: TRBV10-3
j_call: TRBJ1-2
cdr3_aa: CAAQQDLTDGYTF

d_call: .
v_call: TRBV18
j_call: TRBJ2-2
cdr3_aa: CASSHRDLTITGELFF

d_call: .
v_call: TRBV18
j_call: TRBJ2-7
cdr3_aa: CASSPNGSPTYEQYF

d_call: .
v_call: TRBV18
j_call: TRBJ2-2
cdr3_aa: CASSRVTGWSTGELFF

d_call: .
v_call: TRBV7-2
j_call: TRBJ1-2
cdr3_aa: CASSLQDYGYTF

d_call: .
v_call: TRBV6-5
j_call: TRBJ1-5
cdr3_aa: CASSYSRGNQPQHF

d_call: TRBD1
v_call: TRBV19
j_call: TRBJ2-2
cdr3_aa: CASSGQGRVREGARGVLFF

d_call: TRBD2
v_call: TRBV15
j_call: TRBJ2-7
cdr3_aa: CATSRDGLAGGPRNEQYF

d_call: .
v_call: TRBV29-1
j_call: TRBJ1-1
cdr3_aa: CSVDASDLKAFF

d_call: .
v_call: TRBV19
j_call: TRBJ2-7
cdr3_aa: CASSIPTAAEQYF

d_call: .
v_call: TRBV7-9
j_call: TRBJ2-2
cdr3_aa: CASSAGGIWDTTGELFF

d_call: TRBD2
v_call: TRBV7-9
j_call: TRBJ2-7
cdr3_aa: CASSFAGVLSYEQYF

d_call: .
v_call: TRBV20-1
j_call: TRBJ2-3
cdr3_aa: CSATRGDTQYF

d_call: TRBD1
v_call: TRBV2
j_call: TRBJ1-5
cdr3_aa: CASRGTGGNQPQHF

d_call: .
v_call: TRBV18
j_call: TRBJ2-3
cdr3_aa: CASSPGPDSRDTQYF

d_call: .
v_call: TRBV2
j_call: TRBJ2-1
cdr3_aa: CAGKQERNEQFF

d_call: .
v_call: TRBV30
j_call: TRBJ1-5
cdr3_aa: CAWSSPGPGLHF

d_call: TRBD2
v_call: TRBV5-6
j_call: TRBJ2-2
cdr3_aa: CASSLTGGTGELFF

d_call: .
v_call: TRBV9
j_call: TRBJ2-1
cdr3_aa: CASSVAGLLGVGQFF

d_call: TRBD1
v_call: TRBV5-6
j_call: TRBJ2-3
cdr3_aa: CASSLHRGTSTDTQYF

d_call: TRBD1
v_call: TRBV5-6
j_call: TRBJ1-2
cdr3_aa: CASSAGWQGGAYGYTF

d_call: .
v_call: TRBV10-1
j_call: TRBJ2-3
cdr3_aa: CASSARDLGTDTQYF

d_call: .
v_call: TRBV27
j_call: TRBJ1-4
cdr3_aa: CASSLSIWEKLFF

d_call: .
v_call: TRBV27
j_call: TRBJ2-5
cdr3_aa: CASSSDPQETQYF

d_call: .
v_call: TRBV5-1
j_call: TRBJ1-1
cdr3_aa: CASSGGGGTEAFF